This T cell receptor (beta chain) originates from a study of blood T cells in healthy people across ages. Study conclusions and caveats: Roughly linear age-related decline in beta diversity appeared, significant by age 40.

About this clonotype itself: Its antigen is still unknown.

Next came a second PCR, run for about 7 to 11 cycles, which used a sample-barcoded 5' primer along with a J-beta primer mix. Every cDNA molecule carried a tag from a template-switch adaptor bearing 12 random nucleotides. MiXCR was run by TCRdb on the 5' RACE reads, yielding one entry per CDR3 protein. The table records 540,000 or so distinct CDR3 sequences, 25% to 30% of them present only once. V shed 6 bases and J 9 bases; nucleotides not matched to a gene: 6. Germline V gives CDR1 SGHNT, CDR2 YYREEE (reference sequence). This CDR3 is built from 13 residues. The clonotype originates from an older woman in good health. The sample was blood. J is TRBJ1-6 and V is TRBV5-4; the match to TRBD1 covers 7 bases. The CDR3 sequence: CASMPGTASPLHF. CDR3 nucleotide sequence: TGTGCCAGCATGCCCGGGACAGCTTCACCCCTCCACTTT.